This T cell receptor beta chain was sequenced for a study of blood T cell repertoires in COVID-19. Study-level background: Donors in the United States, Italy and Spain gave samples during acute or convalescent COVID-19. Sources were T cells, B-cell-depleted T cells, or PBMCs; the material itself was cDNA or gDNA.

This clone was found once. Study processing details: Quantification of nucleated cells was approximated via reference gene primer amplification. Assay used: immunoSEQ multiplex PCR; TCRdb lists only in-frame clones, some missing. V, J and clone size reflect that table, while D and trimming were determined from the DNA. The sample contains some 130,000 clones, 60% to 85% of which appear only once. The CDR3 is 15 amino acids. V lost 4 bases to trimming and J lost 6 bases; unmatched junction nucleotides: 9. Germline CDR1 is SEHNR and CDR2 is FQNEAQ (reference sequence). This clonotype originated in a man older than 75 with acute or convalescent COVID-19. V is TRBV7-9 and J is TRBJ1-2, with 9 bases lining up with TRBD1. Input material: peripheral blood. This CDR3 reads CASSSSGQGGNGYTF. The CDR3 DNA is TGTGCCAGCAGCTCCTCGGGACAGGGAGGAAATGGCTACACCTTC.